Presented here are 32 T cell receptor beta chains from one specimen sequenced in a study of blood T cell repertoires in COVID-19. Method: immunoSEQ multiplex PCR; TCRdb's copy keeps in-frame clones and lacks some. The profile covers about 140,000 clones, with 82% appearing a single time and roughly 4% taken by the ten largest. Source material: peripheral blood. These receptors all stem from an elderly woman with acute or convalescent COVID-19.

The chain links TRBV6-4 to TRBJ2-2; perhaps TRBD1 as D (5 bases). There are 16 residues in the CDR3. Trimming left V 2 bases short and J 3 bases short, with 13 bases between. Germline CDR1 is MRHNA and CDR2 is SNTAGT. The CDR3 here is CASSDHQGPDTGELFF. DNA for the CDR3: TGTGCCAGCAGTGACCACCAGGGCCCCGACACCGGGGAGCTGTTTTTT.

This sequence joins TRBV20-1 and TRBJ1-1; weak D call: TRBD1 (5 bases). Germline V gene data show CDR1 as DFQATT and CDR2 as SNEGSKA (reference sequence). The CDR3 totals 10 residues. The CDR3 sequence is CRGGRTEAFF. The CDR3 nucleotides read TGCCGGGGGGGGAGAACTGAAGCTTTCTTT.

The chain recombines TRBV13 with TRBJ1-1; TRBD1 aligns across 7 bases. The CDR3 runs 11 residues. J gave up 10 bases and V 8 bases, and 7 bases lay outside the gene matches. Germline CDR1 reads PRHDT; CDR2 reads FYEKMQ (reference sequence). This CDR3 reads CASGGGPRAFF. CDR3 DNA: TGTGCCAGCGGAGGGGGCCCTCGAGCTTTCTTT.

V is TRBV2 and J is TRBJ2-2; D is unresolved. The CDR3 sequence is 12 residues long. V lost 5 bases and J 6 bases, leaving 7 bases between the germline ends. Germline V gives CDR1 SNHLY, CDR2 FYNNEI. CDR3 sequence (DNA): TGTGCCAGCAGTACGGGTCCCGGGGAGCTGTTTTTT. It yields the protein CASSTGPGELFF.

The V and J genes are TRBV7-9 and TRBJ1-1, with 7 bases matching TRBD1. V lost 1 base to trimming and J lost 7 bases; unmatched junction nucleotides: 12. The CDR3 has 16 amino acids. Germline V gene data show CDR1 as SEHNR and CDR2 as FQNEAQ (reference sequence). This CDR3 reads CASSLVGGRSRGEAFF. In nucleotides, the CDR3 is TGTGCCAGCAGCTTAGTAGGGGGCAGGAGTCGTGGTGAAGCTTTCTTT. Using reference TRBV7-9 and TRBJ1-1 for the parts outside the CDR3, the full variable domain is DTGVSQNPRHKITKRGQNVTFRCDPISEHNRLYWYRQTLGQGPEFLTYFQNEAQLEKSRLLSDRFSAERPKGSFSTLEIQRTEQGDSAMYLCASSLVGGRSRGEAFFGQGTRLTVV.

The V and J genes are TRBV6-1 and TRBJ1-5, with D uncertain. Germline assignment: CDR1 MNHNS and CDR2 SASEGT. CDR3 size: 16 residues. V was clipped by 1 base and J by 3 bases, with 13 bases between them. The CDR3 DNA is TGTGCCAGCAGTGAAGGTCGGGGTATGGTCAATCAGCCCCAGCATTTT. Its translation: CASSEGRGMVNQPQHF.

Points on this clone: The junction does not match germline at one end; this may be a read error. This chain links TRBV27 with TRBJ2-3; 9 bases map to TRBD2. Germline V gene sequence: CDR1 MNHEY, CDR2 SMNVEV (reference sequence). The length of the CDR3 is 14 residues. The CDR3 region is CASSFSSGADTRYF. For the CDR3, the DNA is TGTGCCAGCAGTTTTTCTAGCGGGGCGGATACGCGGTATTTT.

This sequence joins TRBV19 and TRBJ1-5, with 8 bases that match TRBD1. The CDR3 runs 15 residues. Germline CDR1 and CDR2: LNHDA and SQIVND (reference sequence). V shed 6 bases and J 3 bases; nucleotides not matched to a gene: 7. The CDR3 reads CASSIGTGFNQPQHF. The CDR3 bases are TGTGCCAGTAGCATCGGGACAGGATTCAATCAGCCCCAGCATTTT.

This clone turned up a few times. The chain is built from TRBV5-4 and TRBJ2-7; D is perhaps TRBD1 (6 bases). CDR3 length: 12 amino acids. The V end lost 5 bases, the J end lost 3 bases, and 9 bases lay between the germline ends. Germline CDR1 and CDR2: SGHNT and YYREEE (reference sequence). CDR3 coding DNA: TGTGCCAGCAGTTCACAGGGCTACGAGCAGTACTTC. The encoded protein is CASSSQGYEQYF.

The rearrangement uses TRBV28 and TRBJ1-2; the D gene is possibly TRBD1 (5 bases). The CDR3 runs 15 residues. V shed 3 bases and J shed 1 base, with 12 bases lying between them. Germline loops: CDR1 MDHEN, CDR2 SYDVKM. CDR3 in amino acids: CASSFQGRLNYGYTF. The CDR3 nucleotides are TGTGCCAGCAGTTTCCAGGGAAGACTTAACTATGGCTACACCTTC.

CDR3 DNA sequence: TGTGCCAGCTCACCTCTCGACAGTAACTATGGCTACACCTTC. Translated: CASSPLDSNYGYTF. The chain carries TRBV18 and TRBJ1-2; TRBD1 is a possible D gene (5 bases). The length of the CDR3 is 14 residues. The V end lost 3 bases, the J end lost 1 base, and 9 bases lay between the germline ends. CDR1 is KGHSH, CDR2 LQKENI, per germline.

The chain is built from TRBV4-1 and TRBJ1-4; D is perhaps TRBD1 (5 bases). CDR1 MGHRA and CDR2 YSYEKL come from the germline V gene. V lost 0 bases and J lost 4, with 15 bases in between. This CDR3 is built from 17 residues. The CDR3 DNA follows: TGCGCCAGCAGCCAAGAGGCGGCAGGGTGGGGTAATGAAAAACTGTTTTTT. It codes for CASSQEAAGWGNEKLFF.

The V and J genes are TRBV5-1 and TRBJ1-1, with 7 bases identical to TRBD1. V lost 4 bases and J lost 5; bases outside the gene matches: 8. Germline lookup yields CDR1 SGHRS and CDR2 YFSETQ. The CDR3 is 14 amino acids. CDR3 DNA sequence: TGCGCCAGCAGCCCTCAGACAGGGAGTACTGAAGCTTTCTTT. This encodes CASSPQTGSTEAFF.

The chain recombines TRBV5-8 with TRBJ1-5, with TRBD1 matching over 10 bases. V shed 4 bases, J shed 7 bases, and the junction held 8 bases outside the gene matches. CDR1 is SGHTS, CDR2 YDEGEE, per germline. This CDR3 is 15 amino acids long. The CDR3 region has the DNA TGTGCCAGCAGCCCGAGACAGGGGGCTGGACAGCCCCAGCATTTT. Its protein product is CASSPRQGAGQPQHF.

This chain joins TRBV1 and TRBJ1-1; the DNA was not compared with TRBD1, the D call given in the table. TRBV1 is assigned pseudogene status. The CDR3 consists of 17 residues. CDR3 in amino acids: CTSSQDEGTGTNTEAFF. The CDR3 DNA reads as TGCACCAGCAGCCAAGACGAAGGGACAGGGACGAACACTGAAGCTTTCTTT.

This clone turned up a few times. This sequence joins TRBV28 and TRBJ1-2; weak D call: TRBD1 (6 bases). The CDR3 spans 14 residues. The V and J ends lost 7 bases and 3 bases respectively, with 15 bases between them. Germline CDR1 MDHEN, CDR2 SYDVKM. CDR3 in DNA: TGTGCCAGCAACTCGGGGGGGCCCCACTATGGCTACACCTTC. As protein: CASNSGGPHYGYTF.

This rearrangement joins TRBV5-1 to TRBJ2-2; maybe TRBD2 (6 bases). The germline CDR1 and CDR2 sequences are SGHRS and YFSETQ. Trimming took 4 bases from V and 4 from J, leaving 17 bases between them. CDR3 length: 16 residues. CDR3 residues: CASSLDGGVGTGELFF. CDR3 bases: TGCGCCAGCAGCCTGGACGGCGGGGTAGGCACCGGGGAGCTGTTTTTT.

A remark on this clone: At one boundary the junction diverges from the germline segment, which might be a read error. The J gene is TRBJ2-2, the V gene TRBV30; TRBD1 aligns across 10 bases. Germline V gene lookup returns CDR1 GTSNPN and CDR2 SVGIG (reference sequence). CDR3 size: 15 residues. Here the CDR3 reads CAWSFDRGPTGELFF. The CDR3, as DNA: TGTGCCTGGAGTTTTGACAGGGGGCCTACCGGGGAACTGTTTTTT.

This clone was detected only a few times. This chain uses TRBV12-3 or TRBV12-4 with TRBJ2-2, with 7 bases that match TRBD2. The J segment lost 6 bases and the V segment lost 10 bases, leaving 2 bases of the junction unmatched. The CDR3 sequence is 11 residues long. As DNA, the CDR3 is TGTGCCACTGGGAGGGCCGGGGAGCTGTTTTTT. This encodes CATGRAGELFF.

This sequence joins TRBV5-4 and TRBJ1-6; D is unresolved. Germline V gene data show CDR1 as SGHNT and CDR2 as YYREEE (reference sequence). The CDR3 length is 14 residues. The germline V and J ends were trimmed by 0 bases and 6 bases, with 7 bases remaining between them. In nucleotides, the CDR3 is TGTGCCAGCAGCTTGGGAGTAGTTAATTCACCCCTCCACTTT. This sequence encodes CASSLGVVNSPLHF.

The chain is built from TRBV7-2 and TRBJ1-4; weak D call: TRBD1 (6 bases). CDR3 length equals 14 residues. Germline V CDR1 and CDR2: SGHTA, FQGNSA. The V and J ends lost 3 bases and 7 bases respectively, with 12 bases between them. The CDR3 region is CASSLRGGGEKLFF. The CDR3 DNA reads as TGTGCCAGCAGCTTGAGAGGGGGGGGTGAAAAACTGTTTTTT.

The rearrangement links TRBV9 to TRBJ2-7; 11 positions match TRBD2. Germline lookup yields CDR1 SGDLS and CDR2 YYNGEE. The CDR3 has 15 residues. The J segment lost 0 bases and the V segment lost 5 bases, leaving 4 bases of the junction unmatched. In DNA form, the CDR3 reads TGTGCCAGCAGTATAGGACTAGCGGGCTCCTACGAGCAGTACTTC. Its translation: CASSIGLAGSYEQYF.

The chain uses TRBV28 and TRBJ2-3; TRBD1 matches at 7 bases. The germline V gene encodes CDR1 MDHEN and CDR2 SYDVKM. With 4 bases clipped from V and 2 bases from J, the junction kept 6 bases outside the gene matches. CDR3 length equals 15 residues. CDR3 sequence reads: CASSSGQTFTDTQYF. CDR3 DNA sequence: TGTGCCAGCAGTTCGGGACAGACATTCACAGATACGCAGTATTTT.

The rearrangement uses TRBV5-4 and TRBJ2-3, with no clear D. The germline V and J ends were trimmed by 4 bases and 0 bases, with 9 bases remaining between them. This CDR3 contains 14 residues. Looked up from germline, CDR1 is SGHNT and CDR2 is YYREEE (reference sequence). The CDR3 region has the DNA TGTGCCAGCAGCCCCCAGTCTAGCACAGATACGCAGTATTTT. It specifies CASSPQSSTDTQYF.

This sequence joins TRBV28 and TRBJ1-5, with D unresolved. Germline loops: CDR1 MDHEN, CDR2 SYDVKM. Trimming cost V 3 bases and J 2 bases, with 17 bases left between them. The CDR3 consists of 17 residues. CDR3 in DNA: TGTGCCAGCAGTTTGCCCTCCCATTGGCTGGGCAATCAGCCCCAGCATTTT. It specifies CASSLPSHWLGNQPQHF.

This rearrangement joins TRBV4-2 to TRBJ1-1, with D possibly matching TRBD1 (5 bases). The CDR3 loop spans 18 amino acids. Germline CDR1 and CDR2: LGHNA and YNFKEQ. V was trimmed by 4 bases and J by 0 bases, leaving 21 bases between them. The CDR3 DNA follows: TGTGCCAGCAGCCCTTATCCAGGGTACCGGACACTGAACACTGAAGCTTTCTTT. It encodes CASSPYPGYRTLNTEAFF.

The chain employs TRBV5-1 and TRBJ2-7, with 10 positions matching TRBD2. V dropped 0 bases and J dropped 2; count of bases not matched to a gene: 5. The CDR3 contains 16 residues. Looked up from germline, CDR1 is SGHRS and CDR2 is YFSETQ. CDR3 sequence: CASSLAASGGTYEQYF. The CDR3 nucleotides read TGCGCCAGCAGCTTGGCTGCTAGCGGGGGTACCTACGAGCAGTACTTC.

Only a few counts were recorded for this clone. The V call is TRBV6-5, the J call TRBJ1-2, with unresolved D. Trimming pared 2 bases from V and 4 bases from J, leaving 5 bases between. This CDR3 region has 12 residues. Germline lookup yields CDR1 MNHEY and CDR2 SVGAGI. For the CDR3, the DNA is TGTGCCAGCAGTTACACGGGCTATGGCTACACCTTC. As protein: CASSYTGYGYTF.

The V call is TRBV2, the J call TRBJ1-2; 8 bases match TRBD1. The CDR3 extends over 16 amino acids. CDR1 is SNHLY and CDR2 is FYNNEI in the germline V gene. V shed 7 bases, J shed 4 bases, and the junction held 14 bases outside the gene matches. The CDR3 DNA is TGTGCCAGCAATCCCAACACGGACGGACAGGGCTATGGCTACACCTTC. This sequence encodes CASNPNTDGQGYGYTF. The complete variable domain, with remaining parts taken from reference TRBV2 and TRBJ1-2, reads EPEVTQTPSHQVTQMGQEVILRCVPISNHLYFYWYRQILGQKVEFLVSFYNNEISEKSEIFDDQFSVERPDGSNFTLKIRSTKLEDSAMYFCASNPNTDGQGYGYTFGSGTRLTVV.

The sample holds one count of this clone. The chain links TRBV4-1 to TRBJ2-1; possible D gene TRBD2, 5 bases. Germline V gene sequence: CDR1 MGHRA, CDR2 YSYEKL. V was pared by 2 bases and J by 4 bases, with 18 bases between. The CDR3 length is 17 residues. CDR3 DNA: TGCGCCAGCAGCCAAATACTAAGGACGGACTTATACAATGAGCAGTTCTTC. Translated, it gives CASSQILRTDLYNEQFF.

Only a few counts were recorded for this clone. V usage is TRBV28 and J usage is TRBJ1-1, with 8 bases aligning to TRBD1. The CDR3 sequence is 16 residues long. The germline gives CDR1 MDHEN, CDR2 SYDVKM. Trimming at V came to 6 bases and at J to 3 bases, leaving 12 bases not matched to a gene. CDR3 protein: CASRGRGLRVDTEAFF. The CDR3 DNA reads as TGTGCCAGCAGAGGCAGGGGGCTTAGGGTTGACACTGAAGCTTTCTTT.

The rearrangement uses TRBV3-1 (or the pseudogene TRBV3-2) and TRBJ1-2; 7 bases are a match to TRBD1. From germline, CDR1 is LGHDT and CDR2 YNNKEL (reference sequence). The CDR3 extends over 14 amino acids. Trimming at V came to 5 bases and at J to 3 bases, leaving 6 bases not matched to a gene. The CDR3 region has the DNA TGTGCCAGCAGCTCACAGGGGTCTCACTATGGCTACACCTTC. This gives the protein CASSSQGSHYGYTF.